This TCR beta chain comes out of a study of early stage breast cancer tumors. At the level of the study: Approximately 10-fold was the mean read coverage per sample.

In this sample, this clone turned up a few times. Sequenced by immunoSEQ multiplex PCR; TCRdb stores in-frame clones only, minus some. The data contain about 9,900 clones, roughly 60% of them singletons. Trimming stripped 5 bases from V and 4 bases from J, with 14 bases between. The CDR3 spans 15 residues. The germline V gene encodes CDR1 LNHDA and CDR2 SQIVND (reference sequence). Sequencing input: breast tumor tissue. This receptor was obtained from a person aged 55 to 69 with breast cancer. V and J are TRBV19 and TRBJ2-2; the D gene could be TRBD1 or TRBD2 (5 bases each). The CDR3 DNA sequence: TGTGCCAGTAGTCGGGACGGCGGGTCCACCGGGGAGCTGTTTTTT. Its protein is CASSRDGGSTGELFF.